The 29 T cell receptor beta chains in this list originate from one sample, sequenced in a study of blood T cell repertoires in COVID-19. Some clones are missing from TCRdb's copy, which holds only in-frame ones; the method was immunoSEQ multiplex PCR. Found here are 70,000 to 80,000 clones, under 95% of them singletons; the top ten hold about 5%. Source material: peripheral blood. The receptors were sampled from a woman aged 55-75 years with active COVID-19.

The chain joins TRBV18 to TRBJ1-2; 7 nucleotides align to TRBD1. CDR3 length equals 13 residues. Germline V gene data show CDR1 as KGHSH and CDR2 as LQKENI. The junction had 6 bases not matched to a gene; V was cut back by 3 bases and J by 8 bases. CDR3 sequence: CASSPDRERGYTF. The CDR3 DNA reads TGTGCCAGCTCACCCGACAGGGAGAGGGGCTACACCTTC.

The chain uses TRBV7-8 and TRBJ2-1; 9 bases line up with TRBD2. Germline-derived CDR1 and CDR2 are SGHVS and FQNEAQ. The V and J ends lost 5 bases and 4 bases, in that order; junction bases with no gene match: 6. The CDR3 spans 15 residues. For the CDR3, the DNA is TGTGCCAGCAGCGCGACTAGCGGAATTTACAATGAGCAGTTCTTC. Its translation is CASSATSGIYNEQFF.

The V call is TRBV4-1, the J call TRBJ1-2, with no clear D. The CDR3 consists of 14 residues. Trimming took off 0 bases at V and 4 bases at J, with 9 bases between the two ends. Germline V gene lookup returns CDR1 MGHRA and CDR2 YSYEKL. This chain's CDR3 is CASSQDPRGYGYTF. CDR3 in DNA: TGCGCCAGCAGCCAAGACCCCCGGGGCTATGGCTACACCTTC.

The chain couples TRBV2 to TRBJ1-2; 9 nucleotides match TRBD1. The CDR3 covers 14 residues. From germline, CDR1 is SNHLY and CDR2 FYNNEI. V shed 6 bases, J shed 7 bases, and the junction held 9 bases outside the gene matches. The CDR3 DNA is TGTGCCAGCAGCCCCGGGACAGGGTTGGGTGGCTACACCTTC. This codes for CASSPGTGLGGYTF.

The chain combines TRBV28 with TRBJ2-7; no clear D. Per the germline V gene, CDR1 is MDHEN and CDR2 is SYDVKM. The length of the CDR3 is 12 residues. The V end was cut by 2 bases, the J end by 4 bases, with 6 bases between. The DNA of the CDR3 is TGTGCCAGCAGTTTAATCCGGTACGAGCAGTACTTC. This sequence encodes CASSLIRYEQYF. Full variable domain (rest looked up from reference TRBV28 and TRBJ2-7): DVKVTQSSRYLVKRTGEKVFLECVQDMDHENMFWYRQDPGLGLRLIYFSYDVKMKEKGDIPEGYSVSREKKERFSLILESASTNQTSMYLCASSLIRYEQYFGPGTRLTVT.

CDR3 DNA: TGTGCCATCCAAGACAGGGTCGTGAACACTGAAGCTTTCTTT. Protein product: CAIQDRVVNTEAFF. This chain joins TRBV6-1 and TRBJ1-1; 7 positions agree with TRBD1. This CDR3 comprises 14 residues. Trimming took 10 bases from V and 0 from J; bases not matched to a gene: 8. Germline V gene sequence: CDR1 MNHNS, CDR2 SASEGT.

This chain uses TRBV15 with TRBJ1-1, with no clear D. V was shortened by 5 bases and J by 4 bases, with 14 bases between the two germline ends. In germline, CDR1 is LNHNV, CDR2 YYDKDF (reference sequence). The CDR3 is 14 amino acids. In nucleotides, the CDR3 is TGTGCCACCAGCGCTGGACTGGGAAGCACTGAAGCTTTCTTT. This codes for CATSAGLGSTEAFF.

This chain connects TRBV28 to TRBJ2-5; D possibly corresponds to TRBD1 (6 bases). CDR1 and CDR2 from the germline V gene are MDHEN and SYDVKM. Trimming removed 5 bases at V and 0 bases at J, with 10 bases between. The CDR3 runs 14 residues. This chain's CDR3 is CASSDWGHQETQYF. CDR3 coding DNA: TGTGCCAGCAGTGACTGGGGGCACCAAGAGACCCAGTACTTC.

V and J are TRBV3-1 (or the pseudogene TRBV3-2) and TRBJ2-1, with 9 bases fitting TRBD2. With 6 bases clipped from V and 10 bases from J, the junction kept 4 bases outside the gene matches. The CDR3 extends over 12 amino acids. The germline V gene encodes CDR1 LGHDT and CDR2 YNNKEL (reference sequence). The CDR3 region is CASSQTSGEQFF. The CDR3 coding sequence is TGTGCCAGCAGTCAGACTAGCGGAGAGCAGTTCTTC.

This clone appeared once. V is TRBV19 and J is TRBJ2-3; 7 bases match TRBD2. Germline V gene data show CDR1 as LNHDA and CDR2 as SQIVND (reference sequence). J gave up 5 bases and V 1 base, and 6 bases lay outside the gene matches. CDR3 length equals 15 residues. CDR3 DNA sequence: TGTGCCAGTAGTATAGGGAGTTTAGCGGGAGATACGCAGTATTTT. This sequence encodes CASSIGSLAGDTQYF. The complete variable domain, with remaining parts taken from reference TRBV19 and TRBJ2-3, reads DGGITQSPKYLFRKEGQNVTLSCEQNLNHDAMYWYRQDPGQGLRLIYYSQIVNDFQKGDIAEGYSVSREKKESFPLTVTSAQKNPTAFYLCASSIGSLAGDTQYFGPGTRLTVL.

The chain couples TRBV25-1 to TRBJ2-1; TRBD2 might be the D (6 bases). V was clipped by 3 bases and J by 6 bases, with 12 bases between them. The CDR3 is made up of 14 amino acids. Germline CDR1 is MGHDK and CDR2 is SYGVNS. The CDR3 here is CASSETWRANEQFF. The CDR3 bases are TGTGCCAGCAGTGAGACGTGGAGGGCCAATGAGCAGTTCTTC.

CDR3 sequence (DNA): TGTGCCAGTACCTCTGGCGGGAGCCTTAATGAGCAGTTCTTC. Amino acid sequence: CASTSGGSLNEQFF. The chain joins TRBV19 to TRBJ2-1; 7 bases are a match to TRBD2. The germline gives CDR1 LNHDA, CDR2 SQIVND (reference sequence). This CDR3 has 14 residues. The ends lost 7 bases at V and 7 bases at J; junction bases unmatched: 10. Using reference TRBV19 and TRBJ2-1 for the parts outside the CDR3, the full variable domain is DGGITQSPKYLFRKEGQNVTLSCEQNLNHDAMYWYRQDPGQGLRLIYYSQIVNDFQKGDIAEGYSVSREKKESFPLTVTSAQKNPTAFYLCASTSGGSLNEQFFGPGTRLTVL.

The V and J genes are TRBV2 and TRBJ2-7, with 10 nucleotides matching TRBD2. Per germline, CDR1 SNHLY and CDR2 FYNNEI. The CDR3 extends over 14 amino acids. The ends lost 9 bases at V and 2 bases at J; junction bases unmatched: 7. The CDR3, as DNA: TGTGCCAGGACGAGACTAGCGGGCACCTACGAGCAGTACTTC. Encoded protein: CARTRLAGTYEQYF.

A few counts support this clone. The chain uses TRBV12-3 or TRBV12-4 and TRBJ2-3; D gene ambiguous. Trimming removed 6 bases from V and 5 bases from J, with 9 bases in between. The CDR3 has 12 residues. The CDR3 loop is CASSPTGDTQYF. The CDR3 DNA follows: TGTGCCAGCAGCCCGACGGGAGATACGCAGTATTTT.

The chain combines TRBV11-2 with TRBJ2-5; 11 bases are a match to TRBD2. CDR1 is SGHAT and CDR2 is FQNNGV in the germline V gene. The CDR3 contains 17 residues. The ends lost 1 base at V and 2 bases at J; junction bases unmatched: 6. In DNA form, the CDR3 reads TGTGCCAGCAGCTTAGTAGGCGGGACTAGCGGACAAGAGACCCAGTACTTC. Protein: CASSLVGGTSGQETQYF.

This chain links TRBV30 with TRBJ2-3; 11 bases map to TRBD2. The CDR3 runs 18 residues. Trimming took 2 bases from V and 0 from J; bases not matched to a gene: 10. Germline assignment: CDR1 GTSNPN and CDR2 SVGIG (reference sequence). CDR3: CAWSPYPGLAESTDTQYF. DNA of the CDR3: TGTGCCTGGAGTCCTTACCCGGGACTAGCGGAGAGCACAGATACGCAGTATTTT.

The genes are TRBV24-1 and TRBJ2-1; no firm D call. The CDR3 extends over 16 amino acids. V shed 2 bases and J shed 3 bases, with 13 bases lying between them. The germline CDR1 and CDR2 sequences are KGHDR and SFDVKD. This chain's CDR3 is CATSDSSILFYNEQFF. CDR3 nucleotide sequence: TGTGCCACCAGTGATTCTAGTATCTTATTCTACAATGAGCAGTTCTTC.

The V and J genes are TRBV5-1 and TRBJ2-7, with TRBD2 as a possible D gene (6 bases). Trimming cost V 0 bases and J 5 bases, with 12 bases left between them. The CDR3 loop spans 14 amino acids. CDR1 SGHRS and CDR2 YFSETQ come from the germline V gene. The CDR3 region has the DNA TGCGCCAGCAGCTTGGTGGCGCCGGGGGACGAGCAGTACTTC. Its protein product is CASSLVAPGDEQYF.

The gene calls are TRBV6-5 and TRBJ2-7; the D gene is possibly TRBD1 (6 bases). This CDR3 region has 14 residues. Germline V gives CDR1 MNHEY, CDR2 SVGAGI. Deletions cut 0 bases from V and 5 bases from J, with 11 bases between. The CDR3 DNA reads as TGTGCCAGCAGTTACTCGTTTAGGGGGAACGAGCAGTACTTC. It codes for CASSYSFRGNEQYF.

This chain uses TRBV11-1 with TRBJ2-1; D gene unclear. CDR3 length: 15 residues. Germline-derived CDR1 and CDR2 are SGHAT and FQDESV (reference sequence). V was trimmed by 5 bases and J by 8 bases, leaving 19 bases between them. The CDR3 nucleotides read TGTGCCAGCAGCCTCTCTAGTTTACTGTCCGATGAGCAGTTCTTC. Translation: CASSLSSLLSDEQFF.

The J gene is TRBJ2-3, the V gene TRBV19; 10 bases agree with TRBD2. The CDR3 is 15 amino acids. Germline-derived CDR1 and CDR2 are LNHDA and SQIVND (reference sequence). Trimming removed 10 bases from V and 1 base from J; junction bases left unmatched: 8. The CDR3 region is CATRGTSAGTDTQYF. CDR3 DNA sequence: TGTGCCACCCGCGGGACTAGCGCCGGCACAGATACGCAGTATTTT.

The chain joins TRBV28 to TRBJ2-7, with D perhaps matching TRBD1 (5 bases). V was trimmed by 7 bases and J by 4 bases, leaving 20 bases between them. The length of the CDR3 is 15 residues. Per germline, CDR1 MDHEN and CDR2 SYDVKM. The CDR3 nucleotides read TGTGCCAGCACCCTAGGGGCAGGGAATAGGTACGAGCAGTACTTC. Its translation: CASTLGAGNRYEQYF.

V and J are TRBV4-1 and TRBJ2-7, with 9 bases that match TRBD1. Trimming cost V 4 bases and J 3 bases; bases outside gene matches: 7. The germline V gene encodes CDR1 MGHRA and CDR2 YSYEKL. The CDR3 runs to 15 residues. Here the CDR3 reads CASSLSGTGIYEQYF. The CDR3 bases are TGCGCCAGCAGCCTCTCCGGGACAGGGATCTACGAGCAGTACTTC.

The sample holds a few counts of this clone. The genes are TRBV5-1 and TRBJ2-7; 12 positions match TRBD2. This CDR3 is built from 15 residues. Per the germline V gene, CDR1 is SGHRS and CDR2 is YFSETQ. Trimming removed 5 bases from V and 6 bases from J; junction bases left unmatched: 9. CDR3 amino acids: CASRPYLAGGREQYF. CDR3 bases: TGCGCCAGCAGACCATACCTAGCGGGAGGGCGCGAGCAGTACTTC.

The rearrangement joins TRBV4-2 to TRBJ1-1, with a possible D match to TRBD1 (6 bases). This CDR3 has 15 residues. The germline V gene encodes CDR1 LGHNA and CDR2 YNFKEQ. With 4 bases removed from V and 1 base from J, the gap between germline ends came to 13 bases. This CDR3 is CASSRIQGSNTEAFF. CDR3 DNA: TGTGCCAGCAGCCGTATACAGGGATCGAACACTGAAGCTTTCTTT.

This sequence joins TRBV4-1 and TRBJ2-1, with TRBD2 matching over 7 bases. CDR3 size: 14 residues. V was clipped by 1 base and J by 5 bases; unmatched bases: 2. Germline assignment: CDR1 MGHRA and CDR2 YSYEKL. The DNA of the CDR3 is TGCGCCAGCAGCCAAGGGCGGGGGAACAATGAGCAGTTCTTC. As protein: CASSQGRGNNEQFF.

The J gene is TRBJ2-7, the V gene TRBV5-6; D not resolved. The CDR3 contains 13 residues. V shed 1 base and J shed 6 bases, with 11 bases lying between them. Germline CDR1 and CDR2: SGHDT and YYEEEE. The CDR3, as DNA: TGTGCCAGCAGCTTGAAGCCCCCGGGCGAGCAGTACTTC. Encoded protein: CASSLKPPGEQYF.

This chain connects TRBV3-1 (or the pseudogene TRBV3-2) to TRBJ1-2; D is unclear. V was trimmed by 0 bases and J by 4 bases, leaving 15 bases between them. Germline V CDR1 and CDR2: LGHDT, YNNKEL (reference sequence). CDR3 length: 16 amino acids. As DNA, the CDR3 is TGTGCCAGCAGCCAAGATCGCGGGTTGGCGGGCTATGGCTACACCTTC. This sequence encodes CASSQDRGLAGYGYTF.

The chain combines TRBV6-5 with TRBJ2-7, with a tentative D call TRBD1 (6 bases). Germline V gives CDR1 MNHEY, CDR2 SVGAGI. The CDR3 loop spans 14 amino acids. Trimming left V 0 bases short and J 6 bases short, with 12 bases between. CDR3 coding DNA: TGTGCCAGCAGTTACTCACAGGGCCTTGCCGAGCAGTACTTC. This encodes CASSYSQGLAEQYF.